The text below deals with one T cell receptor (beta chain). The antigen is undetermined. Germline and junction disagree at one end, which may indicate a read error. These data are taken from a study of shared clonotypes between healthy human individuals. CD45RO-negative cells were positively selected for CCR7, leaving out terminally differentiated effector memory CD45RA+ cells. Donors, healthy HIV-negative adults, lacked recent acute infections or vaccinations. Measured with immunoSEQ multiplex PCR; TCRdb has only the in-frame clones, and not every one. The profile covers about 1,900,000 clones, with about 94% appearing a single time and roughly 1% taken by the ten largest. Whole-study results and caveats: Relative to their counterparts shared across all four donors, non-shared clonotypes exhibited diminished generation probabilities. Incompleteness in sorted-subset sequencing, despite large depth, was shown by rarefaction.

This clonotype originated in a man younger than 35 in good health. Sequencing was performed on naive CD8+ T cells sorted from blood.

This CDR3 is CATSREGLKNF. The CDR3 region has the DNA TGTGCCACCAGCAGAGAGGGTCTCAAGAACTTC. This sequence joins TRBV15 and TRBJ2-5; D not certain. There are 11 residues in the CDR3. The germline gives CDR1 LNHNV, CDR2 YYDKDF (reference sequence).